These T cell receptor beta chains were read from a single sample in a study of T-cell memory formation after mild COVID-19. TCRdb re-derived calls from the 5' RACE reads in MiXCR, one entry per CDR3 protein. The table includes about 430,000 distinct CDR3 sequences, roughly 18% detected once. Sequencing used PBMCs or a T cell subset sorted from them (not recorded which). The receptor source for this set is a man aged 18 to 29 who had mild COVID-19 (a few samples of this study predate the infection). Cell type and time point are not known. The conserved cysteine and the conserved F or W are not part of the CDR3 here. Each record gives: V gene, CDR3 protein.

>TRBV6-5
ASRAGRSGELF
>TRBV20-1
SVAGGPLETQY
>TRBV12-3/TRBV12-4
ASSPRGQVWSYEQY
>TRBV5-5
ASSSGTPVPGANVLT
>TRBV6-5
ASSYSSRANQPQH
>TRBV3-1
ASSQIKTGIETQY
>TRBV4-1
ASSPYSSHPRAETQY
>TRBV5-1
ASTPGALSADTQY
>TRBV27
ASKGGGGRPNQPQH
>TRBV24-1
ATSDLGSTDTQY
>TRBV25-1
ASAGVIQETQY
>TRBV5-6
ASSSERDYGYT
>TRBV5-1
ASGAGTPTGEQY
>TRBV7-3
ASRLNSGGITGELF
>TRBV7-3
ASSRNHAEQF
>TRBV6-5
ASRIGQGENQPQH
>TRBV7-3
ASSLSGQGIPGANVLT
>TRBV19
ASSLNGPRQGVSQPQH
>TRBV9
ASSGGDRGLGTEAF
>TRBV4-1
ASSLGGAEKLF
>TRBV7-2
ASIITWGGNGNEQF
>TRBV20-1
SANGAGGGPQGTQY
>TRBV7-9
ASSQSSSGANVLT
>TRBV7-2
ASTPRVGSTEAF